The 19 T cell receptor beta chains below come from one sample, sequenced in a study of OX40 agonist ivuxolimab in advanced cancers. Profiling relied on immunoSEQ multiplex PCR, and the TCRdb table lists in-frame clones only, not all of them. The sample yields approximately 28,000 clones, more than 70% seen once. Here the sequenced sample was CD4+ or CD8+ T cells sorted from blood, taken in a trial of the OX40 agonist ivuxolimab. These receptor sequences come from an adult with an advanced solid tumor such as melanoma, head and neck, liver or kidney cancer.

This chain uses TRBV6-5 with TRBJ2-5, with 7 nucleotides matching TRBD2. With V trimmed by 2 bases and J by 5 bases, 8 bases remained unmatched. Germline V gene lookup returns CDR1 MNHEY and CDR2 SVGAGI. CDR3 length: 15 amino acids. CDR3 loop: CASSYGEGVFETQYF. CDR3 nucleotide sequence: TGTGCCAGCAGTTACGGGGAGGGCGTCTTCGAGACCCAGTACTTC.

The chain is built from TRBV7-8 and TRBJ2-7; TRBD2 is a possible D gene (6 bases). Germline lookup yields CDR1 SGHVS and CDR2 FQNEAQ. The V end was cut by 6 bases, the J end by 3 bases, with 9 bases between. This CDR3 is 12 amino acids long. The CDR3 sequence is CASRDGGYEQYF. The CDR3 nucleotides are TGTGCCAGCAGAGACGGGGGCTACGAGCAGTACTTC.

The rearrangement joins TRBV11-2 to TRBJ2-5; 8 bases fit TRBD1. Germline values: CDR1 SGHAT, CDR2 FQNNGV. The CDR3 has 13 residues. With 4 bases clipped from V and 6 bases from J, the junction kept 4 bases outside the gene matches. CDR3 DNA: TGTGCCAGCAGCTCCTGGACAGGGCAGACCCAGTACTTC. It encodes CASSSWTGQTQYF.

The rearrangement uses TRBV11-2 and TRBJ2-7, with D possibly called TRBD1 or TRBD2 (5 bases each). This CDR3 region has 13 residues. Looked up from germline, CDR1 is SGHAT and CDR2 is FQNNGV. Trimming shortened V by 5 bases and J by 1 base, and 9 bases separated the two germline ends. The CDR3 spells CASSHGTSYEQYF. CDR3 DNA sequence: TGTGCCAGCAGCCACGGGACGTCCTACGAGCAGTACTTC.

The chain employs TRBV5-8 and TRBJ1-1; D remains ambiguous. V lost 4 bases and J lost 0, with 16 bases in between. This CDR3 is built from 16 residues. Germline V gives CDR1 SGHTS, CDR2 YDEGEE. The DNA for the CDR3 is TGTGCCAGCAGCGCCCCAACGTCCATGATGAACACTGAAGCTTTCTTT. It yields the protein CASSAPTSMMNTEAFF. Full variable domain (remainder filled in from reference TRBV5-8 and TRBJ1-1): EAGVTQSPTHLIKTRGQQATLRCSPISGHTSVYWYQQALGLGLQFLLWYDEGEERNRGNFPPRFSGRQFPNYSSELNVNALELEDSALYLCASSAPTSMMNTEAFFGQGTRLTVV.

This chain uses TRBV6-5 with TRBJ1-1; D unresolved. The V gene lost 2 bases and the J gene lost 5 bases, with 9 bases spanning the gap. The CDR3 has 13 residues. Germline loops: CDR1 MNHEY, CDR2 SVGAGI. DNA for the CDR3: TGTGCCAGCAGTTACATTCTCTCTACTGAAGCTTTCTTT. The encoded protein is CASSYILSTEAFF.

This rearrangement joins TRBV7-9 to TRBJ2-1; D unclear. CDR3 size: 13 residues. Trimming left V 5 bases short and J 7 bases short, with 12 bases between. Germline CDR1 and CDR2: SEHNR and FQNEAQ (reference sequence). The CDR3 DNA reads as TGTGCCAGCAGCCCTCCGATAGCTAATGAGCAGTTCTTC. Protein sequence: CASSPPIANEQFF.

The chain couples TRBV7-9 to TRBJ2-1; 15 bases fit TRBD2. The ends lost 5 bases at V and 7 bases at J; junction bases unmatched: 3. The CDR3 covers 15 residues. CDR1 and CDR2 from the germline V gene are SEHNR and FQNEAQ (reference sequence). The CDR3 DNA reads as TGTGCCAGCAGCCGTGGGACTAGCGGGGGGAATGAGCAGTTCTTC. As protein: CASSRGTSGGNEQFF. Filled out from reference TRBV7-9 and TRBJ2-1, the complete variable domain reads DTGVSQNPRHKITKRGQNVTFRCDPISEHNRLYWYRQTLGQGPEFLTYFQNEAQLEKSRLLSDRFSAERPKGSFSTLEIQRTEQGDSAMYLCASSRGTSGGNEQFFGPGTRLTVL.

The rearrangement joins TRBV7-6 to TRBJ2-6, with D unclear. The CDR3 sequence is 14 residues long. Germline values: CDR1 SGHVS, CDR2 FNYEAQ. The germline V and J ends were trimmed by 1 base and 4 bases, with 5 bases remaining between them. CDR3 sequence (DNA): TGTGCCAGCAGCTTAGGGGGAGGGGCCAACGTCCTGACTTTC. Translated: CASSLGGGANVLTF. The variable domain in full, with the rest retrieved from reference TRBV7-6 and TRBJ2-6, is GAGVSQSPRYKVTKRGQDVALRCDPISGHVSLYWYRQALGQGPEFLTYFNYEAQQDKSGLPNDRFSAERPEGSISTLTIQRTEQRDSAMYRCASSLGGGANVLTFGAGSRLTVL.

In this sample, this clone turned up a few times. The chain has TRBV27 and TRBJ2-1, with 10 positions matching TRBD1. CDR1 MNHEY and CDR2 SMNVEV come from the germline V gene (reference sequence). J gave up 2 bases and V 4 bases, and 5 bases lay outside the gene matches. The CDR3 length is 16 residues. The CDR3 here is CASSSSGTGAYNEQFF. CDR3 nucleotide sequence: TGTGCCAGCAGTTCCTCCGGGACAGGGGCCTACAATGAGCAGTTCTTC.

The chain has TRBV5-1 and TRBJ2-7; no reliable D call. The V and J ends lost 0 bases and 3 bases respectively, with 7 bases between them. The CDR3 contains 13 residues. Germline assignment: CDR1 SGHRS and CDR2 YFSETQ. CDR3 in DNA: TGCGCCAGCAGCTTGGCCTCACTCTACGAGCAGTACTTC. Translating gives CASSLASLYEQYF.

V usage is TRBV5-3 and J usage is TRBJ2-7; 7 bases line up with TRBD2. TRBV5-3 qualifies as an ORF whose function is uncertain. This CDR3 is built from 14 residues. Trimming took 4 bases from V and 2 from J; bases not matched to a gene: 6. CDR3 sequence reads: CARSGTSVPYEQYF. Here the CDR3 DNA reads TGTGCCAGAAGCGGCACTAGCGTCCCCTACGAGCAGTACTTC.

CDR3: CASSFQGRGQPQHF. The CDR3, as DNA: TGTGCCAGCAGCTTTCAGGGCAGGGGCCAGCCCCAGCATTTT. The chain links TRBV7-2 to TRBJ1-5; D is perhaps TRBD1 (6 bases). The V gene lost 3 bases and the J gene lost 7 bases, with 13 bases spanning the gap. Germline V gene sequence: CDR1 SGHTA, CDR2 FQGNSA. This CDR3 contains 14 residues.

The chain links TRBV5-6 to TRBJ2-1, with TRBD2 identical over 12 bases. CDR3 length: 15 amino acids. From germline, CDR1 is SGHDT and CDR2 YYEEEE. J gave up 4 bases and V 4 bases, and 3 bases lay outside the gene matches. The CDR3 here is CASSLGLAGYNEQFF. In DNA form, the CDR3 reads TGTGCCAGCAGCCTGGGACTAGCGGGTTACAATGAGCAGTTCTTC.

This sequence joins TRBV5-8 and TRBJ1-3, with D maybe TRBD1 (6 bases). The CDR3 sequence is 14 residues long. The V end was cut by 4 bases, the J end by 0 bases, with 8 bases between. Per germline, CDR1 SGHTS and CDR2 YDEGEE. CDR3 DNA sequence: TGTGCCAGCAGCCCAGGGGCCTCTGGAAACACCATATATTTT. Residues: CASSPGASGNTIYF.

This clone was detected only once. V usage is TRBV27 and J usage is TRBJ2-1; tentatively, D is TRBD1 (5 bases). The CDR3 is 11 residues long. Germline V CDR1 and CDR2: MNHEY, SMNVEV (reference sequence). V was cut by 6 bases and J by 10 bases, with 10 bases left in between. DNA for the CDR3: TGTGCCAGCAGGACAGCGCTAGAGCAGTTCTTC. Residues: CASRTALEQFF.

CDR3 bases: TGTGCCAGCAAAGGGGGAGGGAGGGATGAGCAGTTCTTC. This codes for CASKGGGRDEQFF. V and J are TRBV7-2 and TRBJ2-1; maybe TRBD2 (7 bases). The germline V and J ends were trimmed by 7 bases and 8 bases, with 15 bases remaining between them. This CDR3 comprises 13 residues. CDR1 is SGHTA and CDR2 is FQGNSA in the germline V gene.

The V gene is TRBV19, the J gene TRBJ2-3; 7 bases are shared with TRBD1. Germline V CDR1 and CDR2: LNHDA, SQIVND (reference sequence). This CDR3 has 22 residues. Unmatched junction bases numbered 30, after V lost 7 bases and J lost 2 bases. CDR3 sequence reads: CASTRDSVIGGQKGMYTDTQYF. DNA of the CDR3: TGTGCCAGTACTCGGGACAGCGTGATAGGGGGACAGAAAGGGATGTACACAGATACGCAGTATTTT.

The chain recombines TRBV7-8 with TRBJ2-7, with D possibly TRBD1 on 6 matching bases. Germline values: CDR1 SGHVS, CDR2 FQNEAQ. V dropped 1 base and J dropped 3 bases, with 10 bases sitting between them. The CDR3 length is 14 residues. In nucleotides, the CDR3 is TGTGCCAGCAGCTTAGTAGGGACAAACTACGAGCAGTACTTC. It yields the protein CASSLVGTNYEQYF.